What follows are 13 T cell receptor beta chains derived from one specimen sequenced in a study of neoadjuvant anti-PD-1 for oral cavity cancer. TCRdb's table, derived via immunoSEQ multiplex PCR, lists solely in-frame clones and lacks some. The sample consists of approximately 83,000 clones, less than 85% of them appearing once. Source: PBMCs, taken before nivolumab (anti-PD-1) treatment. These TCRs come from a person aged 35 to 85 with oral cavity squamous cell carcinoma.

This rearrangement joins TRBV5-6 to TRBJ2-7; D ambiguous. V shed 1 base and J shed 1 base, with 6 bases lying between them. Germline CDR1 and CDR2: SGHDT and YYEEEE. The CDR3 totals 13 residues. In DNA form, the CDR3 reads TGTGCCAGCAGCTTGTACAAATCCTACGAGCAGTACTTC. This codes for CASSLYKSYEQYF. Filled out from reference TRBV5-6 and TRBJ2-7, the complete variable domain reads DAGVTQSPTHLIKTRGQQVTLRCSPKSGHDTVSWYQQALGQGPQFIFQYYEEEERQRGNFPDRFSGHQFPNYSSELNVNALLLGDSALYLCASSLYKSYEQYFGPGTRLTVT.

This chain links TRBV4-2 with TRBJ2-7; D unresolved. Germline CDR1 is LGHNA and CDR2 is YNFKEQ. Trimming removed 1 base at V and 2 bases at J, with 9 bases between. The CDR3 consists of 14 residues. The CDR3 is CASSQGWTPYEQYF. The CDR3, as DNA: TGTGCCAGCAGCCAAGGCTGGACGCCCTACGAGCAGTACTTC.

Note on this clone: This sample also contains other DNA sequences that code for the same CDR3. This chain links TRBV9 with TRBJ1-1, with unresolved D. CDR1 and CDR2 (germline): SGDLS, YYNGEE. CDR3 length: 13 amino acids. Trimming removed 0 bases from V and 3 bases from J, with 6 bases in between. The DNA of the CDR3 is TGTGCCAGCAGCGTAGCCGGATACACTGAAGCTTTCTTT. It specifies CASSVAGYTEAFF.

This clone has just one count. The chain is built from TRBV5-1 and TRBJ2-5; 9 nucleotides line up with TRBD2. V gave up 3 bases and J gave up 4 bases; unmatched junction bases: 7. There are 15 residues in the CDR3. The germline CDR1 and CDR2 sequences are SGHRS and YFSETQ. The CDR3 spells CASSSPAGGGETQYF. In DNA form, the CDR3 reads TGCGCCAGCAGCTCTCCGGCGGGAGGGGGAGAGACCCAGTACTTC.

This sequence joins TRBV9 and TRBJ1-1; D is possibly TRBD1 (5 bases). V was trimmed by 0 bases and J by 8 bases, leaving 11 bases between them. CDR1 is SGDLS and CDR2 is YYNGEE in the germline V gene. The CDR3 runs to 13 residues. CDR3 nucleotide sequence: TGTGCCAGCAGCGTAGCTACCCAGGGAGAAGCTTTCTTT. Translated: CASSVATQGEAFF.

This clone came up a few times. The chain employs TRBV10-3 and TRBJ1-1; perhaps TRBD1 as D (5 bases). V was pared by 2 bases and J by 6 bases, with 10 bases between. The CDR3 covers 13 residues. The germline V gene encodes CDR1 ENHRY and CDR2 SYGVKD. The CDR3 here is CAISEGADSEAFF. The CDR3 DNA sequence: TGTGCCATCAGTGAGGGGGCGGATTCTGAAGCTTTCTTT.

The DNA of the CDR3 is TGTGCCAGCAGCTTAAACAATGAGCAGTTCTTC. Amino acids: CASSLNNEQFF. The chain uses TRBV11-2 and TRBJ2-1; no reliable D call. CDR1 and CDR2 (germline): SGHAT, FQNNGV. This CDR3 contains 11 residues. V gave up 2 bases and J gave up 5 bases, with 1 base separating them.

The V and J genes are TRBV6-5 and TRBJ2-1; perhaps TRBD1 as D (6 bases). The CDR3 has 14 amino acids. The V end lost 5 bases, the J end lost 6 bases, and 14 bases lay between the germline ends. Germline CDR1 reads MNHEY; CDR2 reads SVGAGI. DNA of the CDR3: TGTGCCAGCAGTCAAATGACAGGACCCAATGAGCAGTTCTTC. Protein product: CASSQMTGPNEQFF.

This rearrangement joins TRBV6-1 to TRBJ2-7; 7 nucleotides align to TRBD1. J gave up 3 bases and V 3 bases, and 11 bases lay outside the gene matches. The CDR3 length is 16 residues. The germline gives CDR1 MNHNS, CDR2 SASEGT. The CDR3 bases are TGTGCCAGCAGTGACCCAGGGGGACAGACCCGCTACGAGCAGTACTTC. Translation: CASSDPGGQTRYEQYF.

Worth noting for this clone: A read error may account for a junction end that differs from germline. This chain joins TRBV2 and TRBJ1-4; 7 bases align to TRBD1. The CDR3 has 16 residues. Germline CDR1 reads SNHLY; CDR2 reads FYNNEI. The CDR3 here is CASNFDYTGAKEKLFF. DNA for the CDR3: TGTGCCAGCAACTTCGATTATACAGGGGCTAAGGAAAAACTGTTTTTT.

The rearrangement joins TRBV7-8 to TRBJ1-5, with a tentative D call TRBD1 (5 bases). Germline CDR1 is SGHVS and CDR2 is FQNEAQ. This CDR3 contains 16 residues. The V end was cut by 7 bases, the J end by 2 bases, with 18 bases between. The CDR3 coding sequence is TGTGCCAGCACTCCTAATTACCTGGGGGGCAATCAGCCCCAGCATTTT. This codes for CASTPNYLGGNQPQHF.

The chain recombines TRBV10-3 with TRBJ2-3; unclear D gene. The V gene lost 2 bases and the J gene lost 1 base, with 10 bases spanning the gap. The CDR3 covers 15 residues. CDR1 and CDR2 from the germline V gene are ENHRY and SYGVKD. In DNA form, the CDR3 reads TGTGCCATCAGTGAGCGGAACCAAGGCACAGATACGCAGTATTTT. Residues: CAISERNQGTDTQYF.

The genes are TRBV7-9 and TRBJ1-2, with unresolved D. The CDR3 extends over 13 amino acids. Germline V CDR1 and CDR2: SEHNR, FQNEAQ (reference sequence). Trimming took 5 bases from V and 4 from J, leaving 11 bases between them. In nucleotides, the CDR3 is TGTGCCAGCAGCACTATCCCAGCCTATGGCTACACCTTC. This sequence encodes CASSTIPAYGYTF.